Shown below are 22 T cell receptor beta chains from a single sample sequenced in a study of blood T cell repertoires in COVID-19. Some clones are missing from TCRdb's copy, which holds only in-frame ones; the method was immunoSEQ multiplex PCR. The sample shows roughly 500,000 clones, more than 75% of them seen only once. Source material: PBMCs or T cells enriched from blood (not recorded which). These receptors originate from a woman aged 40 to 55 who had recovered from COVID-19.

The rearrangement links TRBV3-1 (or the pseudogene TRBV3-2) to TRBJ1-5, with D perhaps matching TRBD1 (5 bases). This CDR3 is built from 17 residues. V was trimmed by 1 base and J by 3 bases, leaving 16 bases between them. Germline-derived CDR1 and CDR2 are LGHDT and YNNKEL (reference sequence). CDR3 sequence reads: CASSQGSGRALNQPQHF. The DNA of the CDR3 is TGTGCCAGCAGCCAAGGGTCAGGCAGGGCCCTCAATCAGCCCCAGCATTTT.

In DNA form, the CDR3 reads TGTGCCACCAGCAGTGAGCGGGAGTACAATGAGCAGTTCTTC. Its protein product is CATSSEREYNEQFF. The V call is TRBV15, the J call TRBJ2-1; TRBD2 matches 8 bases. CDR1 is LNHNV and CDR2 is YYDKDF in the germline V gene (reference sequence). The CDR3 totals 14 residues. V dropped 3 bases and J dropped 4; count of bases not matched to a gene: 2.

The rearrangement links TRBV18 to TRBJ2-5, with 7 bases aligning to TRBD1. The CDR3 covers 16 residues. J was trimmed by 3 bases and V by 2 bases; bases with no gene match: 9. The V gene's germline CDR1 is KGHSH and CDR2 LQKENI. In DNA, the CDR3 is TGTGCCAGCTCACCAGGGATAGCAGGGGGTGAAGAGACCCAGTACTTC. It is translated as CASSPGIAGGEETQYF.

This chain uses TRBV5-4 with TRBJ1-1; D unresolved. Germline CDR1 reads SGHNT; CDR2 reads YYREEE (reference sequence). The ends were cut back, 3 bases at V and 0 bases at J, with 15 bases in the middle. The CDR3 is made up of 16 amino acids. The CDR3 loop reads CASSSGGGQLNTEAFF. The CDR3 region has the DNA TGTGCCAGCAGCTCCGGAGGTGGGCAGTTGAACACTGAAGCTTTCTTT.

J is TRBJ1-2 and V is TRBV6-6; 10 bases are shared with TRBD1. V shed 0 bases, J shed 5 bases, and the junction held 3 bases outside the gene matches. This CDR3 spans 15 amino acids. Germline V gene data show CDR1 as MNHNY and CDR2 as SVGAGI (reference sequence). CDR3 bases: TGTGCCAGCAGTTACTCCCGGACAGGGGGGTATGGCTACACCTTC. It is translated as CASSYSRTGGYGYTF.

This chain uses TRBV2 with TRBJ2-7, with 8 nucleotides matching TRBD2. Germline loops: CDR1 SNHLY, CDR2 FYNNEI. This CDR3 spans 14 amino acids. V was pared by 5 bases and J by 2 bases, with 5 bases of the junction left unmatched. CDR3 DNA sequence: TGTGCCAGCAGTCCGATAGCGGGACCCTACGAGCAGTACTTC. This gives the protein CASSPIAGPYEQYF.

This rearrangement joins TRBV12-5 to TRBJ1-2; D remains ambiguous. Trimming removed 6 bases at V and 4 bases at J, with 9 bases between. Germline assignment: CDR1 LGHNT and CDR2 FRNRAP. This CDR3 contains 12 residues. CDR3 nucleotide sequence: TGTGCTAGTGGGGGAGGGAGCTATGGCTACACCTTC. Protein product: CASGGGSYGYTF.

V is TRBV7-8 and J is TRBJ2-6; 10 bases fit TRBD2. Germline lookup yields CDR1 SGHVS and CDR2 FQNEAQ. There are 18 residues in the CDR3. Trimming took 5 bases from V and 0 from J; bases not matched to a gene: 7. As DNA, the CDR3 is TGTGCCAGCAGCAATCGACTAGCGGGCCACTCTGGGGCCAACGTCCTGACTTTC. Its translation: CASSNRLAGHSGANVLTF. The full variable domain, with the rest looked up from reference TRBV7-8 and TRBJ2-6, is GAGVSQSPRYKVAKRGQDVALRCDPISGHVSLFWYQQALGQGPEFLTYFQNEAQLDKSGLPSDRFFAERPEGSVSTLKIQRTQQEDSAVYLCASSNRLAGHSGANVLTFGAGSRLTVL.

J is TRBJ2-3 and V is TRBV4-3; 7 bases map to TRBD2. The CDR3 is 16 residues long. Germline loops: CDR1 LGHNA, CDR2 YSLEER. The trim removed 4 bases at V and 5 bases at J, leaving 12 bases unmatched. The CDR3 reads CASSRGLGAGRDTQYF. DNA for the CDR3: TGCGCCAGCAGCCGGGGTTTGGGAGCGGGAAGAGATACGCAGTATTTT.

The chain is built from TRBV2 and TRBJ2-3, with TRBD2 identical over 7 bases. CDR3 length equals 15 residues. In germline, CDR1 is SNHLY, CDR2 FYNNEI. The V gene end was trimmed by 3 bases and the J gene end by 4 bases; junction bases not matched to a gene: 7. Here the CDR3 reads CASSEGGSWADTQYF. CDR3 bases: TGTGCCAGCAGTGAGGGCGGGAGTTGGGCAGATACGCAGTATTTT.

The DNA of the CDR3 is TGTGCCAGCTCATCCAGGGGGAGCTCCTACGAGCAGTACTTC. It encodes CASSSRGSSYEQYF. This chain connects TRBV18 to TRBJ2-7; 7 bases map to TRBD1. The V gene end was trimmed by 5 bases and the J gene end by 0 bases; junction bases not matched to a gene: 4. The CDR3 has 14 residues. In germline, CDR1 is KGHSH, CDR2 LQKENI. The full variable domain, in which reference TRBV18 and TRBJ2-7 provide the parts outside the CDR3, is NAGVMQNPRHLVRRRGQEARLRCSPMKGHSHVYWYRQLPEEGLKFMVYLQKENIIDESGMPKERFSAEFPKEGPSILRIQQVVRGDSAAYFCASSSRGSSYEQYFGPGTRLTVT.

This rearrangement joins TRBV6-5 to TRBJ2-1; D is perhaps TRBD2 (6 bases). In germline, CDR1 is MNHEY, CDR2 SVGAGI. The CDR3 extends over 15 amino acids. Between the trimmed V and J ends, which lost 4 bases and 5 bases, there was a span of 15 bases. CDR3 in DNA: TGTGCCAGCAGTTCCCGGGGGTTAAGGGACAATGAGCAGTTCTTC. Translating it yields CASSSRGLRDNEQFF.

V usage is TRBV11-3 and J usage is TRBJ2-2, with 9 nucleotides matching TRBD2. Germline V gene data show CDR1 as SGHNT and CDR2 as YENEEA. V lost 4 bases to trimming and J lost 6 bases; unmatched junction nucleotides: 6. The CDR3 is 15 residues long. The CDR3 loop reads CASSYQIAGAGELFF. In nucleotides, the CDR3 is TGTGCCAGCAGCTACCAAATAGCGGGAGCCGGGGAGCTGTTTTTT.

This CDR3 reads CASSPSGSVSGELFF. The CDR3 DNA sequence: TGTGCCAGCAGCCCTAGCGGGAGTGTGTCCGGGGAGCTGTTTTTT. The J gene is TRBJ2-2, the V gene TRBV7-9; 10 bases align to TRBD2. The CDR3 runs to 15 residues. V was clipped by 5 bases and J by 6 bases; unmatched bases: 6. Germline V gives CDR1 SEHNR, CDR2 FQNEAQ (reference sequence).

The V and J genes are TRBV29-1 and TRBJ2-1, with 8 bases that match TRBD1. The CDR3 consists of 12 residues. The germline V gene has CDR1 SQVTM and CDR2 ANQGSEA. V lost 6 bases to trimming and J lost 9 bases; unmatched junction nucleotides: 7. CDR3 DNA: TGCAGCGTGATCAGGGGGCAAACTGAGCAGTTCTTC. This translates into CSVIRGQTEQFF.

This rearrangement joins TRBV7-6 to TRBJ2-7; 8 bases fit TRBD2. Germline-derived CDR1 and CDR2 are SGHVS and FNYEAQ. V was pared by 1 base and J by 4 bases, with 15 bases of the junction left unmatched. The CDR3 covers 18 residues. CDR3 region: CASSLGLSAGGRVYEQYF. Written as DNA, the CDR3 is TGTGCCAGCAGCTTAGGGCTTAGCGCGGGGGGACGTGTGTACGAGCAGTACTTC.

The chain is built from TRBV19 and TRBJ1-5; no definite D call. The CDR3 totals 15 residues. With 6 bases removed from V and 6 bases from J, the gap between germline ends came to 18 bases. CDR1 is LNHDA, CDR2 SQIVND, per germline (reference sequence). This chain's CDR3 is CASSDTTGMTQPQHF. CDR3 nucleotides: TGTGCCAGTAGCGACACGACCGGGATGACTCAGCCCCAGCATTTT.

The gene calls are TRBV3-1 (or the pseudogene TRBV3-2) and TRBJ2-3, with a weak D call TRBD1 (6 bases). Germline V gene sequence: CDR1 LGHDT, CDR2 YNNKEL (reference sequence). Trimming pared 1 base from V and 5 bases from J, leaving 10 bases between. This CDR3 contains 14 residues. The DNA of the CDR3 is TGTGCCAGCAGCCAAGCCACAGGGAAAGATACGCAGTATTTT. The encoded protein is CASSQATGKDTQYF.

The chain uses TRBV5-1 and TRBJ1-4; a possible D gene is TRBD1 (6 bases). The CDR3 has 12 residues. V shed 4 bases and J shed 8 bases, with 9 bases lying between them. Germline V lookup: CDR1 SGHRS, CDR2 YFSETQ. The CDR3 DNA sequence: TGCGCCAGCAGCCCCAGGGGAGAAAAACTGTTTTTT. Its protein is CASSPRGEKLFF.

The CDR3 sequence is CASSLAGGGAYEQYF. In DNA, the CDR3 is TGTGCCAGCAGCTTAGCGGGAGGGGGGGCCTACGAGCAGTACTTC. This sequence joins TRBV7-2 and TRBJ2-7; the D gene is possibly TRBD2 (7 bases). Germline V gene data show CDR1 as SGHTA and CDR2 as FQGNSA. There are 15 residues in the CDR3. V was pared by 0 bases and J by 2 bases, with 11 bases between.

This chain uses TRBV20-1 with TRBJ1-1, with D unresolved. Per the germline V gene, CDR1 is DFQATT and CDR2 is SNEGSKA (reference sequence). The CDR3 spans 11 residues. The V gene lost 1 base and the J gene lost 8 bases, with 8 bases spanning the gap. The CDR3 is CSARAGFEAFF. CDR3 in DNA: TGCAGTGCTAGAGCGGGATTCGAAGCTTTCTTT.

The V and J genes are TRBV28 and TRBJ2-1, with 9 bases fitting TRBD2. With 6 bases clipped from V and 2 bases from J, the junction kept 11 bases outside the gene matches. This CDR3 contains 17 residues. Per the germline V gene, CDR1 is MDHEN and CDR2 is SYDVKM. CDR3 region: CASSRDLSGSAYNEQFF. The CDR3 DNA sequence: TGTGCCAGCAGCCGCGACCTTAGCGGGAGTGCCTACAATGAGCAGTTCTTC.